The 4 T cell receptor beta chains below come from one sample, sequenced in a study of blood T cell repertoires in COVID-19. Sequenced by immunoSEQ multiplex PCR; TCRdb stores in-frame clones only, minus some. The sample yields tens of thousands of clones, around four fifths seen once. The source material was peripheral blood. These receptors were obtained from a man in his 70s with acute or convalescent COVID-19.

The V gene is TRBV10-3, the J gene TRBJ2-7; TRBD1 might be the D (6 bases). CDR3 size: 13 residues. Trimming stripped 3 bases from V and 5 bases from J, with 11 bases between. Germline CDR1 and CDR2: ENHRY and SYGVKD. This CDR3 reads CAISDPTGNEQYF. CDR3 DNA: TGTGCCATCAGTGACCCCACAGGGAACGAGCAGTACTTC.

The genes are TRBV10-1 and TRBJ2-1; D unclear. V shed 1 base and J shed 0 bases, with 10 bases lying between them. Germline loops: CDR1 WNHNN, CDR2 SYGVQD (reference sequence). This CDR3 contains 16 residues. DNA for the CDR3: TGCGCCAGCAGTGAGTACGGTCAGCGCTCCTACAATGAGCAGTTCTTC. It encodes CASSEYGQRSYNEQFF.

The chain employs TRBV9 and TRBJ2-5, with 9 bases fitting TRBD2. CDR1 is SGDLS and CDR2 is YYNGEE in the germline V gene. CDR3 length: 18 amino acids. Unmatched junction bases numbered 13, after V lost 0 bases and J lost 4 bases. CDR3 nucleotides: TGTGCCAGCAGCGTAGGGGTAGCGGGGGCCCGGGTCCCAGAGACCCAGTACTTC. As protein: CASSVGVAGARVPETQYF.

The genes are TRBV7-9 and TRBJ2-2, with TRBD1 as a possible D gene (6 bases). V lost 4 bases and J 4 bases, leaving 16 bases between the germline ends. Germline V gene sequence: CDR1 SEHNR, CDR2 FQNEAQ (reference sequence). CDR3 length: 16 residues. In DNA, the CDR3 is TGTGCCAGCAGCTCCGGGACACCCCGGGTCACCGGGGAGCTGTTTTTT. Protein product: CASSSGTPRVTGELFF.